The TCR beta chain described here comes from a study of T cells after yellow fever vaccination. Overall study: Preparing low-cell-number fractions relied on SMART-Seq v4 Ultra Low Input.

Overall study findings and caveats: Abundant clonotypes from the bulk population could get into FACS-sorted repertoires as contaminants.

This clonotype was seen only a few times. Its antigen is unidentified. CDR3 length: 13 amino acids. The germline CDR1 and CDR2 sequences are SGHVS and FQNEAQ. V lost 2 bases to trimming and J lost 7 bases, with 8 bases between them. 5'RACE template switching added a universal primer site and UMIs to TCR cDNA. TCRdb fed the 5' RACE reads into MiXCR, producing one record per CDR3 protein. The repertoire consists of approximately 550,000 distinct CDR3 sequences, with 15% to 20% occurring once and the leading ten covering roughly an eighth. The source of this sequence is a man aged 25 to 40 who received the YFV17D yellow fever vaccine. The chain joins TRBV7-8 to TRBJ2-2, with unresolved D. The material sequenced was PBMCs, taken 15 days after the yellow fever booster vaccination. The DNA of the CDR3 is TGTGCCAGCAGCTTACCCTCGGTCGGGGAGCTGTTTTTT. Translated, it gives CASSLPSVGELFF.